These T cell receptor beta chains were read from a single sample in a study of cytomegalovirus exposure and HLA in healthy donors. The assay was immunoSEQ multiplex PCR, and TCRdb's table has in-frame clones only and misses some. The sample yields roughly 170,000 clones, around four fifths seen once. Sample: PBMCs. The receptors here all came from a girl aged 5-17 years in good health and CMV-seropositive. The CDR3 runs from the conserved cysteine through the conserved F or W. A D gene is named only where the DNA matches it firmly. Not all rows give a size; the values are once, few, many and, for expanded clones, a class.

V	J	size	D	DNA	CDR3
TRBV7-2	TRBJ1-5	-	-	TGTGCCAGCAGCTTCTCCGGGGGTGAGCCCCAGCATTTT	CASSFSGGEPQHF
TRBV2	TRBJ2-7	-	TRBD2	TGTGCCAGCAGTGGTAGGGCTAGCGGCCTCAACGAGCAGTACTTC	CASSGRASGLNEQYF
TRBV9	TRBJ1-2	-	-	TGTGCCAGCAGGGAGGGGGGGGAGGGGTATTCTGGCTACACCTTC	CASREGGEGYSGYTF
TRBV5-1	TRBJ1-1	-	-	TGCGCCAGCAGCTTCTCCGGTACCAACACTGAAGCTTTCTTT	CASSFSGTNTEAFF
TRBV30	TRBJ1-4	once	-	TGTGCCTGCCAATTAGGGAGGGCTAATGAAAAACTGTTTTTT	CACQLGRANEKLFF
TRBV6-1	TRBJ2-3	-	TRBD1	TGTGCCAGCAGGACGGGGACAGAGCGCACAGATACGCAGTATTTT	CASRTGTERTDTQYF
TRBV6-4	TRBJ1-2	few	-	TGTGCCAGCAGTGAGGGGCAGGACTATGGCTACACCTTC	CASSEGQDYGYTF
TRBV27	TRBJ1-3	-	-	TGTGCCAGTGCTCTGACCGGAGCAAGAAACACCATATATTTT	CASALTGARNTIYF
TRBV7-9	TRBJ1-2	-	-	TGTGCCAGCACCCTGGGAGAGATCTATGGCTACACCTTC	CASTLGEIYGYTF
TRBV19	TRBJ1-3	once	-	TGTGCCAGTAGTCTCCACATGTCCCCCATATATTTT	CASSLHMSPIYF
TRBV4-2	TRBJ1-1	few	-	TGTGCCAGCAGCCAAGAGACACGGTCTGAAGCTTTCTTT	CASSQETRSEAFF
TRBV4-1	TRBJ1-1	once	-	TGCGCCAGCAGCCCAAAAACAGGGATACCTGAAGCTTTCTTT	CASSPKTGIPEAFF
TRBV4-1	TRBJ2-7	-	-	TGCGCCAGCAGCCAAGATCGGGGAGCCTACGAGCAGTACTTC	CASSQDRGAYEQYF
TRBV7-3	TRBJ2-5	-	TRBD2	TGTGCCAGCAGCTTTTCGGGGGGGCTGGCAGAGACCCAGTACTTC	CASSFSGGLAETQYF
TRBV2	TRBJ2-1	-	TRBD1	TGTGCCAGCATCTCCCCGAGGACAGGGCTCTACAATGAGCAGTTCTTC	CASISPRTGLYNEQFF
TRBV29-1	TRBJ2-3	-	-	TGCAGCGTTGCAGGGGTTGGCACAGATACGCAGTATTTT	CSVAGVGTDTQYF
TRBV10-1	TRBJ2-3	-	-	TGCGCCAGCAGTGAGAGGAGTCTAGCGATTAGCACAGATACGCAGTATTTT	CASSERSLAISTDTQYF
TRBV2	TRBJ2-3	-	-	TGTGCCAGCAGTATGCCACCGAGGGCAGATACGCAGTATTTT	CASSMPPRADTQYF
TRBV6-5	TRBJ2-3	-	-	TGTGCCAGCAGCCGGACACGACTTAGCCCAGATACGCAGTATTTT	CASSRTRLSPDTQYF
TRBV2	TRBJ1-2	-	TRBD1	TGTGCCAGCAGTGTGACAGGGAATCGGAATGGCTACACCTTC	CASSVTGNRNGYTF
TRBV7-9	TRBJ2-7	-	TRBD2	TGTGCCAGCAGCTTTTCTAGCGGCATAACCTACGAGCAGTACTTC	CASSFSSGITYEQYF
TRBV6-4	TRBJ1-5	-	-	TGTGCCAGCAGCCACAAACGTAGCAATCAGCCCCAGCATTTT	CASSHKRSNQPQHF
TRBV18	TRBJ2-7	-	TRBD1	TGTGCCAGCTCCCCCGGGACAGGGGTTCCCTACGAGCAGTACTTC	CASSPGTGVPYEQYF
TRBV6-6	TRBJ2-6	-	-	TGTGCCGGTCAGGGCGTGAGAGGGGCCAACGTCCTGACTTTC	CAGQGVRGANVLTF
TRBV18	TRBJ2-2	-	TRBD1	TGTGCCAGCTCACCGGACAGGGAGGTCCTTCGGCTGTTTTTT	CASSPDREVLRLFF
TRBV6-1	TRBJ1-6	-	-	TGTGCCAGCGAGGAGGGTTCTTATAATTCACCCCTCCACTTT	CASEEGSYNSPLHF
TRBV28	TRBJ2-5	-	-	TGTGCCAGCAGTTTCCCCCCGGAAGAGACCCAGTACTTC	CASSFPPEETQYF
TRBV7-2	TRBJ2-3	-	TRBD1	TGTGCCAGCAGCTCCCCCGGGACAGGGGAGTCAGATACGCAGTATTTT	CASSSPGTGESDTQYF
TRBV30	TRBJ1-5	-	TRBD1	TGTGCCTGGAGTGTACATCCAGGGGGCGTTGAACGCAATCAGCCCCAGCATTTT	CAWSVHPGGVERNQPQHF
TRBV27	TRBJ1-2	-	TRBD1	TGTGCCAGCAGGGGGACAGGGGTTAACTATGGCTACACCTTC	CASRGTGVNYGYTF